Below are 21 T cell receptor beta chains sequenced from a single sample in a study of blood T cell repertoires in COVID-19 (TCRdb year 2020). The library was made by the immunoSEQ multiplex PCR assay. TCRdb provides this immuneACCESS table in a form limited to in-frame rearrangements. Some clones are lacking; in checked studies, under half of them reflect an unresolved V gene, and why the rest are absent is not known. The sample table contains 68,000 or so clones; only one count was recorded for over 65% of them. The ten most abundant clones make up roughly 20% of the sample. Material: peripheral blood. The receptors stem from a human donor in a cohort sampled during active COVID-19.

The V call is TRBV11-2, the J call TRBJ1-4; TRBD1 aligns across 8 bases. The junction had 8 bases not matched to a gene; V was cut back by 4 bases and J by 7 bases. This CDR3 has 15 residues. Germline-derived CDR1 and CDR2 are SGHAT and FQNNGV. For the CDR3, the DNA is TGTGCCAGCAGCTCGCGGACAGGGATCGGTGAAAAACTGTTTTTT. This codes for CASSSRTGIGEKLFF. Looking up the rest from reference TRBV11-2 and TRBJ1-4 gives the full variable domain: EAGVAQSPRYKIIEKRQSVAFWCNPISGHATLYWYQQILGQGPKLLIQFQNNGVVDDSQLPKDRFSAERLKGVDSTLKIQPAKLEDSAVYLCASSSRTGIGEKLFFGSGTQLSVL.

This chain links TRBV4-1 with TRBJ1-4; 9 bases are a match to TRBD1. The germline V gene has CDR1 MGHRA and CDR2 YSYEKL. This CDR3 comprises 16 residues. V lost 3 bases, J lost 5 bases, and 7 bases stayed unmatched. CDR3 residues: CASSQDTGTGNEKLFF. The CDR3 nucleotides are TGCGCCAGCAGCCAGGACACCGGGACAGGGAATGAAAAACTGTTTTTT.

This chain uses TRBV7-9 with TRBJ1-1; D may be TRBD1 (5 bases). The V gene's germline CDR1 is SEHNR and CDR2 FQNEAQ (reference sequence). The germline V and J ends were trimmed by 2 bases and 11 bases, with 18 bases remaining between them. The CDR3 has 14 residues. The CDR3 reads CASSLSAGPSWAFF. The CDR3 nucleotides are TGTGCCAGCAGCTTATCCGCAGGGCCTTCTTGGGCTTTCTTT.

The V call is TRBV28, the J call TRBJ1-5; TRBD1 matches 8 bases. Germline CDR1 reads MDHEN; CDR2 reads SYDVKM. The CDR3 runs to 16 residues. The V segment lost 4 bases and the J segment 2 bases; nucleotides outside the gene matches: 7. The CDR3 bases are TGTGCCAGCAGTTCGACAGGGGTTAGAGGCAATCAGCCCCAGCATTTT. It codes for CASSSTGVRGNQPQHF.

The genes are TRBV28 and TRBJ2-3; possibly TRBD1 for D (5 bases). The CDR3 has 15 amino acids. Germline CDR1 reads MDHEN; CDR2 reads SYDVKM. The V and J ends lost 3 bases and 2 bases respectively, with 12 bases between them. CDR3 region: CASSFSGLPTDTQYF. The DNA for the CDR3 is TGTGCCAGCAGTTTCTCAGGGCTTCCCACAGATACGCAGTATTTT. The whole variable domain, filled in from reference TRBV28 and TRBJ2-3, reads DVKVTQSSRYLVKRTGEKVFLECVQDMDHENMFWYRQDPGLGLRLIYFSYDVKMKEKGDIPEGYSVSREKKERFSLILESASTNQTSMYLCASSFSGLPTDTQYFGPGTRLTVL.

The chain combines TRBV6-5 with TRBJ2-5; D unclear. The CDR3 contains 14 residues. Germline V lookup: CDR1 MNHEY, CDR2 SVGAGI. Deletions cut 1 base from V and 2 bases from J, with 8 bases between. The chain's CDR3 is CASSYLQPQETQYF. Written as DNA, the CDR3 is TGTGCCAGCAGTTACTTACAGCCTCAAGAGACCCAGTACTTC.

This rearrangement joins TRBV6-5 to TRBJ1-1, with D tentatively TRBD1 (5 bases). Germline assignment: CDR1 MNHEY and CDR2 SVGAGI. Trimming cost V 0 bases and J 6 bases, with 11 bases left between them. The CDR3 covers 14 residues. The CDR3 DNA reads TGTGCCAGCAGTTACTCCGGGGGTTGGTCTGAAGCTTTCTTT. Its translation is CASSYSGGWSEAFF.

The chain links TRBV7-6 to TRBJ2-2; maybe TRBD1 (6 bases). Germline assignment: CDR1 SGHVS and CDR2 FNYEAQ. The CDR3 contains 17 residues. V was trimmed by 5 bases and J by 6 bases, leaving 22 bases between them. CDR3 protein: CASSRGTQGSLSGELFF. CDR3 sequence (DNA): TGTGCCAGCAGCAGGGGGACACAGGGAAGCCTTTCCGGGGAGCTGTTTTTT. The full variable domain, completed using reference TRBV7-6 and TRBJ2-2, is GAGVSQSPRYKVTKRGQDVALRCDPISGHVSLYWYRQALGQGPEFLTYFNYEAQQDKSGLPNDRFSAERPEGSISTLTIQRTEQRDSAMYRCASSRGTQGSLSGELFFGEGSRLTVL.

This clone was observed a few times. The chain couples TRBV5-4 to TRBJ1-1; 7 bases match TRBD1. The CDR3 consists of 13 residues. Germline lookup yields CDR1 SGHNT and CDR2 YYREEE (reference sequence). Trimming removed 3 bases from V and 4 bases from J; junction bases left unmatched: 3. The CDR3 here is CASSSQGITEAFF. The CDR3 DNA follows: TGTGCCAGCAGCTCACAGGGGATCACTGAAGCTTTCTTT.

CDR3 sequence: CASSQDSAGGSSTGELFF. The DNA for the CDR3 is TGCGCCAGCAGCCAAGATTCAGCGGGGGGGTCTAGCACCGGGGAGCTGTTTTTT. The rearrangement joins TRBV4-1 to TRBJ2-2, with 10 positions matching TRBD2. CDR1 is MGHRA, CDR2 YSYEKL, per germline. The CDR3 loop spans 18 amino acids. The ends lost 0 bases at V and 4 bases at J; junction bases unmatched: 8.

The chain combines TRBV12-3 or TRBV12-4 with TRBJ1-3; no definite D call. Between the trimmed V and J ends, which lost 1 base and 13 bases, there was a span of 14 bases. The CDR3 extends over 13 amino acids. CDR3 amino acids: CASSLDISGIIYF. The CDR3 DNA reads as TGTGCCAGCAGTTTAGATATTTCGGGGATTATATATTTT.

J is TRBJ1-3 and V is TRBV19; D is perhaps TRBD1 (6 bases). The ends were cut back, 3 bases at V and 2 bases at J, with 20 bases in the middle. Germline V gene data show CDR1 as LNHDA and CDR2 as SQIVND (reference sequence). The CDR3 extends over 18 amino acids. This chain's CDR3 is CASSMAGAGLSPGNTIYF. The CDR3 region has the DNA TGTGCCAGTAGTATGGCGGGGGCAGGCCTCAGTCCTGGAAACACCATATATTTT.

The chain has TRBV30 and TRBJ2-1; TRBD2 might be the D (5 bases). CDR1 GTSNPN and CDR2 SVGIG come from the germline V gene (reference sequence). This CDR3 has 13 residues. Deletions cut 1 base from V and 1 base from J, with 5 bases between. This CDR3 reads CAWSGTSYNEQFF. CDR3 nucleotide sequence: TGTGCCTGGAGTGGGACTTCCTACAATGAGCAGTTCTTC.

The chain uses TRBV19 and TRBJ2-1; 13 nucleotides line up with TRBD2. The CDR3 covers 18 residues. Losses at the gene ends were 6 bases for V and 0 bases for J; bases not matched to a gene: 8. Germline V gene data show CDR1 as LNHDA and CDR2 as SQIVND (reference sequence). The CDR3 region is CASRGGLAGESSYNEQFF. The CDR3 DNA sequence: TGTGCCAGTAGGGGCGGACTAGCGGGAGAGAGCTCCTACAATGAGCAGTTCTTC.

This chain joins TRBV6-5 and TRBJ1-2; D is ambiguous. CDR1 is MNHEY and CDR2 is SVGAGI in the germline V gene. The length of the CDR3 is 12 residues. Trimming cost V 11 bases and J 0 bases, with 10 bases left between them. The CDR3 nucleotides are TGTGCCTTTATAACGGCTAACTATGGCTACACCTTC. Translation: CAFITANYGYTF.

The chain combines TRBV28 with TRBJ2-5, with 7 bases identical to TRBD1. The trim removed 5 bases at V and 4 bases at J, leaving 7 bases unmatched. Looked up from germline, CDR1 is MDHEN and CDR2 is SYDVKM. The CDR3 loop spans 14 amino acids. The CDR3 nucleotides read TGTGCCAGCAGTCAAGGGGGCTTCGGAGAGACCCAGTACTTC. The encoded protein is CASSQGGFGETQYF.

The V gene is TRBV29-1, the J gene TRBJ1-1; D ambiguous. V lost 6 bases, J lost 1 base, and 9 bases lay in between. CDR1 SQVTM and CDR2 ANQGSEA come from the germline V gene. The length of the CDR3 is 12 residues. CDR3 sequence: CSVRRPNTEAFF. Here the CDR3 DNA reads TGCAGCGTGCGGAGGCCGAACACTGAAGCTTTCTTT.

This chain connects TRBV5-1 to TRBJ2-3; D not certain. V gave up 0 bases and J gave up 6 bases, with 5 bases separating them. This CDR3 comprises 12 residues. Germline CDR1 SGHRS, CDR2 YFSETQ. For the CDR3, the DNA is TGCGCCAGCAGCTTGGCCGGGGATACGCAGTATTTT. Translating it yields CASSLAGDTQYF.

This chain links TRBV7-9 with TRBJ2-2; possible D gene TRBD2, 6 bases. This CDR3 has 17 residues. From germline, CDR1 is SEHNR and CDR2 FQNEAQ (reference sequence). Between the trimmed V and J ends, which lost 4 bases and 2 bases, there was a span of 17 bases. The CDR3 nucleotides are TGTGCCAGCAGCTCACCCCCCGGGAGCGCCAACACCGGGGAGCTGTTTTTT. The encoded protein is CASSSPPGSANTGELFF.

This clone has only a few counts. The chain has TRBV4-1 and TRBJ1-6, with TRBD1 matching over 7 bases. Germline lookup yields CDR1 MGHRA and CDR2 YSYEKL. CDR3 length equals 15 residues. The ends lost 0 bases at V and 14 bases at J; junction bases unmatched: 10. CDR3 bases: TGCGCCAGCAGCCAAGATAGGGACAGAAGCTTCACCCTCCACTTT. The encoded protein is CASSQDRDRSFTLHF.

This clone showed up just a few times. V and J are TRBV7-6 and TRBJ2-7; TRBD2 agrees at 9 bases. The CDR3 spans 15 residues. Trimming took 1 base from V and 4 from J; bases not matched to a gene: 5. CDR1 is SGHVS, CDR2 FNYEAQ, per germline. CDR3 amino acids: CASSLGSGRSYEQYF. Written as DNA, the CDR3 is TGTGCCAGCAGCTTAGGTAGCGGGAGATCGTACGAGCAGTACTTC.